Presented here are 8 T cell receptor beta chains from one specimen sequenced in a study of cytomegalovirus exposure and HLA in healthy donors. In the PCR, 60 Vbeta and 13 Jbeta primers were used. Produced via immunoSEQ multiplex PCR; TCRdb's table is partial and in-frame only. The data show some 180,000 clones, with around 83% seen just once and 1% to 1.5% held by the top ten. The sample was PBMCs. All receptors come from a girl aged 2 to 9 in good health and CMV-seropositive.

V is TRBV11-3 and J is TRBJ1-2, with TRBD1 identical over 7 bases. The V gene's germline CDR1 is SGHNT and CDR2 YENEEA. CDR3 length equals 15 residues. V was pared by 0 bases and J by 3 bases, with 4 bases of the junction left unmatched. The CDR3 sequence: CASSLDGRGYYGYTF. The CDR3 DNA follows: TGTGCCAGCAGCTTAGACGGCAGGGGGTACTATGGCTACACCTTC.

The chain combines TRBV5-8 with TRBJ1-5; 9 positions match TRBD1. Germline CDR1 is SGHTS and CDR2 is YDEGEE. The CDR3 extends over 18 amino acids. The V segment lost 4 bases and the J segment 7 bases; nucleotides outside the gene matches: 18. CDR3 in amino acids: CASSPDTGGSFNLQPQHF. The CDR3 nucleotides read TGTGCCAGCAGCCCGGATACAGGGGGCAGTTTTAATTTGCAGCCCCAGCATTTT.

This clone has only one observation. The CDR3 loop is CASSLVGTGGETQYF. The CDR3 nucleotides are TGTGCCAGCAGCTTAGTAGGGACAGGGGGAGAGACCCAGTACTTC. J is TRBJ2-5 and V is TRBV11-2; 11 nucleotides agree with TRBD1. The J segment lost 4 bases and the V segment lost 1 base, leaving 2 bases of the junction unmatched. CDR1 and CDR2 from the germline V gene are SGHAT and FQNNGV. This CDR3 region has 15 residues.

This clone was seen a few times. The chain joins TRBV19 to TRBJ1-1; D is possibly TRBD1 (5 bases). In germline, CDR1 is LNHDA, CDR2 SQIVND (reference sequence). Trimming shortened V by 4 bases and J by 5 bases, and 11 bases separated the two germline ends. The CDR3 has 13 amino acids. CDR3 in DNA: TGTGCCAGTAGTAATCCCGGGGGGACTGAAGCTTTCTTT. This translates into CASSNPGGTEAFF.

This chain joins TRBV6-1 and TRBJ1-5, with 8 bases fitting TRBD1. The V segment lost 5 bases and the J segment 7 bases; nucleotides outside the gene matches: 7. Germline V gene sequence: CDR1 MNHNS, CDR2 SASEGT. The length of the CDR3 is 14 residues. DNA of the CDR3: TGTGCCAGCAGTCCGACAGGGGAAGACCAGCCCCAGCATTTT. It yields the protein CASSPTGEDQPQHF.

This clone was seen a handful of times. The chain uses TRBV6-6 and TRBJ1-4; D is unresolved. CDR1 and CDR2 from the germline V gene are MNHNY and SVGAGI (reference sequence). The CDR3 spans 14 residues. Trimming left V 6 bases short and J 4 bases short, with 12 bases between. The CDR3 bases are TGTGCCAGCAGGGGTCCCGGGGTTAATGAAAAACTGTTTTTT. Its translation: CASRGPGVNEKLFF.

In the case of this clone: Sequence at one end of the junction differs from germline and may be a read error. J is TRBJ2-5 and V is TRBV7-7, with 11 bases matching TRBD2. The CDR3 extends over 15 amino acids. The germline gives CDR1 SSHAT, CDR2 FNYEAQ (reference sequence). The CDR3 reads CASSFLLAGEETQYF. The CDR3 DNA reads as TGTGCTAGCAGCTTCTTACTAGCGGGAGAAGAGACCCAGTACTTC.

V gene TRBV9 combines with J gene TRBJ2-2; 7 nucleotides agree with TRBD1. The CDR3 runs 15 residues. Looked up from germline, CDR1 is SGDLS and CDR2 is YYNGEE. Trimming cost V 2 bases and J 7 bases; bases outside gene matches: 8. The CDR3 is CASSVWGQNFGELFF. In nucleotides, the CDR3 is TGTGCCAGCAGCGTTTGGGGACAGAACTTCGGGGAGCTGTTTTTT.